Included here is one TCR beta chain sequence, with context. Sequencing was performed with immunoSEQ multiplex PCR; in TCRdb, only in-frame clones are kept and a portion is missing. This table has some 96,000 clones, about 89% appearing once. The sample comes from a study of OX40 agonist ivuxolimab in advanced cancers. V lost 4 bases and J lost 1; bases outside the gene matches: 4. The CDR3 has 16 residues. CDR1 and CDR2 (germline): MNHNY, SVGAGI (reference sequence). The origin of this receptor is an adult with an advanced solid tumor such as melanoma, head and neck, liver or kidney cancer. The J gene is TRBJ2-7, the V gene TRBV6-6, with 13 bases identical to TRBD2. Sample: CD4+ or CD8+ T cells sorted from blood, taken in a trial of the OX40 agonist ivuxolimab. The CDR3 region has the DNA TGTGCCAGCAGTTCCTGGACTAGCGGGAGTTCCTACGAGCAGTACTTC. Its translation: CASSSWTSGSSYEQYF.